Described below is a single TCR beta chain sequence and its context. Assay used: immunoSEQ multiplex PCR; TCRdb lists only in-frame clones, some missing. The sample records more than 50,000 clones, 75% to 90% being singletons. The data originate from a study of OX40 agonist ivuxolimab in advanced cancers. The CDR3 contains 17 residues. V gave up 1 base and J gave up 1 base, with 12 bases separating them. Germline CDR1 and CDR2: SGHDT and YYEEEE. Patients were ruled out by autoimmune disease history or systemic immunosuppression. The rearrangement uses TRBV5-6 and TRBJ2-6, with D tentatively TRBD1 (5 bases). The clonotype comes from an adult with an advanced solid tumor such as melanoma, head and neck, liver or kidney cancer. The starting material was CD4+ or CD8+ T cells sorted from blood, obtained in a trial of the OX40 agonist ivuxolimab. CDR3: CASSLNRWSSGANVLTF. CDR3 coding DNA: TGTGCCAGCAGCTTGAACAGGTGGAGTTCTGGGGCCAACGTCCTGACTTTC.